This is a list of T cell receptor beta chains from one sample in a study of blood T cell repertoires in COVID-19. Method: immunoSEQ multiplex PCR; TCRdb's copy keeps in-frame clones and lacks some. This sample carries some 200,000 clones, 65% to 90% of them seen once, and the ten largest clones take approximately 10%. What was sequenced was PBMCs or T cells enriched from blood (not recorded which). The receptors were sampled from a man aged 40-49 years who had recovered from COVID-19. The CDR3 runs from the conserved cysteine through the conserved F or W. A D gene is named only where the DNA matches it firmly. Clone size appears in some rows only: once, few, many, or a class for an expanded clone.

D	J	V	size	DNA	CDR3
.	TRBJ1-1	TRBV18	.	TGTGCCAGCTCGAGGCCACCCTTGAACACTGAAGCTTTCTTT	CASSRPPLNTEAFF
.	TRBJ2-1	TRBV7-6	.	TGTGCCAGCAGCTTCCGACCTTTGGACCAGGGAGGATACAATGAGCAGTTCTTC	CASSFRPLDQGGYNEQFF
.	TRBJ1-2	TRBV6-2/TRBV6-3	.	TGTGCCAGCAGTGCCGAGCCATACTATGGCTACACCTTC	CASSAEPYYGYTF
.	TRBJ1-6	TRBV7-5	.	TGTGCCAGAAGCGACGGAGAATATAATTCACCCCTCCACTTT	CARSDGEYNSPLHF
TRBD1	TRBJ1-5	TRBV12-3/TRBV12-4	once	TGTGCCAGCAGCTACACAGGGGATCAGCCCCAGCATTTT	CASSYTGDQPQHF
.	TRBJ2-3	TRBV24-1	.	TGTGCCACCAGTGACAGAGGAACTGGTGTGAATACGCAGTATTTT	CATSDRGTGVNTQYF
TRBD2	TRBJ2-3	TRBV15	.	TGTGCCACCGGGACTAGCGGCTACACAGATACGCAGTATTTT	CATGTSGYTDTQYF
TRBD2	TRBJ2-3	TRBV3-1/TRBV3-2	.	TGTGCCAGCAGCCGGACTAGCGGGAGGCGAAAGGGGGATACGCAGTATTTT	CASSRTSGRRKGDTQYF
.	TRBJ1-2	TRBV19	.	TGTGCCAGTAGTATAGATCAAAGCTCTAACTATGGCTACACCTTC	CASSIDQSSNYGYTF
.	TRBJ1-1	TRBV7-2	.	TGTGCCAGCAGCTTAGAGCGGTACACTGAAGCTTTCTTT	CASSLERYTEAFF
TRBD1	TRBJ2-1	TRBV5-4	few	TGTGCCAGCAGCTTCGACAGGGGGCCCTACAATGAGCAGTTCTTC	CASSFDRGPYNEQFF
.	TRBJ2-5	TRBV28	.	TGTGCCAGCAGTGGGGCAGCGAACCAAGAGACCCAGTACTTC	CASSGAANQETQYF
TRBD2	TRBJ2-2	TRBV6-2/TRBV6-3	.	TGTGCCAGCAGTCTAGCGGGAGCCCAGTGGACCGGGGAGCTGTTTTTT	CASSLAGAQWTGELFF
.	TRBJ2-7	TRBV7-9	.	TGTGCCAGCAGCGAACAACACTACGAGCAGTACTTC	CASSEQHYEQYF
.	TRBJ2-1	TRBV11-1	.	TGTGCCAGCAGCCCCCCGAAGCCGGAGCAGTTCTTC	CASSPPKPEQFF
TRBD2	TRBJ2-7	TRBV14	.	TGTGCCAGCAGCCCCTTGCAGCGGGAGTACGAGCAGTACTTC	CASSPLQREYEQYF
.	TRBJ2-1	TRBV27	.	TGTGCCAGCAGTGTTTGGGGCATGCGCACCTACAATGAGCAGTTCTTC	CASSVWGMRTYNEQFF
.	TRBJ2-7	TRBV5-5	.	TGTGCCAGCAGCGCGATTAACTACGAGCAGTACTTC	CASSAINYEQYF
.	TRBJ1-6	TRBV6-5	.	TGTGCCAGCAGCACCAGTCCTTCACCCCTCCACTTT	CASSTSPSPLHF
.	TRBJ2-5	TRBV11-1	.	TGTGCCAGCAGGCGAGACAGGTGGGAAGAGACCCAGTACTTC	CASRRDRWEETQYF
.	TRBJ2-3	TRBV13	.	TGTGCCAGCAGCTTGACAGGCACAGATACGCAGTATTTT	CASSLTGTDTQYF
.	TRBJ2-3	TRBV18	.	TGTGCCAGCTCACCACGGCCCAGCACAGATACGCAGTATTTT	CASSPRPSTDTQYF